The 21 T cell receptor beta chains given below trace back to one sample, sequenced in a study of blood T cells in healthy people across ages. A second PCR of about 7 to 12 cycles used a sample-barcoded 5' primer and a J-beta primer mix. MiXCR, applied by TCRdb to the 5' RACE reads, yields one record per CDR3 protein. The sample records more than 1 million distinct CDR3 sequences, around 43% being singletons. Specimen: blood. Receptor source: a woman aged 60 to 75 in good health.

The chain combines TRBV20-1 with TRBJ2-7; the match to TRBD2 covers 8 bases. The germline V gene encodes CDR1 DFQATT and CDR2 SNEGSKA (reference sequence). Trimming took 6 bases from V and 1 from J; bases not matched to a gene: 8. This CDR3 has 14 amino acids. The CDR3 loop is CSAHKGLGSYEQYF. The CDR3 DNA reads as TGCAGTGCCCACAAGGGACTAGGGTCCTACGAGCAGTACTTC.

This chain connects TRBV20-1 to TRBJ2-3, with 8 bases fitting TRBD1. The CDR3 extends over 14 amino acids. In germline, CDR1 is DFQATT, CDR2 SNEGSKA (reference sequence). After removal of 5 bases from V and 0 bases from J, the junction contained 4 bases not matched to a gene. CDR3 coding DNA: TGCAGTGCTCCCGGACAGGGAAGCACAGATACGCAGTATTTT. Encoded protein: CSAPGQGSTDTQYF.

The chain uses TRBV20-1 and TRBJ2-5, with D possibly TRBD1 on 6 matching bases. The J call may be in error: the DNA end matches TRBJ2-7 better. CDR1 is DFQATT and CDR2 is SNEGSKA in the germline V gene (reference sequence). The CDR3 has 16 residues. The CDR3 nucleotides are TGCAGTGCTAGAGATTCAGGGGTAATGGGTTTGGACGAGCAGTACTTC. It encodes CSARDSGVMGLDEQYF.

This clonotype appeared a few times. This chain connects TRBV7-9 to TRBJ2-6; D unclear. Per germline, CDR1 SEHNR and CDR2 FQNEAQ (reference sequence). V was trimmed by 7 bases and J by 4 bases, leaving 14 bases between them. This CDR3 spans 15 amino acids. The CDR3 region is CASTTPRSGANVLTF. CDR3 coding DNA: TGTGCCAGCACCACTCCCAGGTCCGGGGCCAACGTCCTGACTTTC.

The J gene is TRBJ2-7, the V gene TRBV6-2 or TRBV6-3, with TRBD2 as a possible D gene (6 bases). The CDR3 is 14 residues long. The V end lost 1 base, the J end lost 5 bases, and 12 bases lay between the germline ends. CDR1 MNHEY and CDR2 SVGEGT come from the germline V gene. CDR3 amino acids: CASSYWGENDEQYF. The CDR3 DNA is TGTGCCAGCAGTTACTGGGGGGAAAACGACGAGCAGTACTTC.

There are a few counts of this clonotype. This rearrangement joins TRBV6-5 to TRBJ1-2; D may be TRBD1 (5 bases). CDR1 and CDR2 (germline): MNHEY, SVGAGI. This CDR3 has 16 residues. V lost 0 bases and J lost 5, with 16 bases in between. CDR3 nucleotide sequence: TGTGCCAGCAGTTACTCGATCTCCCGGCCAGGGTATGGCTACACCTTC. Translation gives CASSYSISRPGYGYTF.

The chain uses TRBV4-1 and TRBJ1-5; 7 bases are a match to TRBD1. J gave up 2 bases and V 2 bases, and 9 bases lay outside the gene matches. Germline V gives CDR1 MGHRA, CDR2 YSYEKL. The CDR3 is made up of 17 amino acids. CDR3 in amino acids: CASSQRKGAQGNQPQHF. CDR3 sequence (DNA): TGCGCCAGCAGCCAACGAAAGGGGGCCCAAGGCAATCAGCCCCAGCATTTT.

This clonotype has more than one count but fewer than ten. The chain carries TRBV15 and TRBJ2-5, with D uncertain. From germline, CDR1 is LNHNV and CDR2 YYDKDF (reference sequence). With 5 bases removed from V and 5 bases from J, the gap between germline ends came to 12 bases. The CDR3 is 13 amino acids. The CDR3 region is CATSGVVPETQYF. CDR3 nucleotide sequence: TGTGCCACCAGCGGCGTAGTCCCGGAGACCCAGTACTTC.

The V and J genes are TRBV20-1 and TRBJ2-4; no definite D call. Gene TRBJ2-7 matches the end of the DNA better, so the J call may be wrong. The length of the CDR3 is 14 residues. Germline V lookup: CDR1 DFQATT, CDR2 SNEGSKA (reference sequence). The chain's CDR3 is CSARSGSQYYEQYF. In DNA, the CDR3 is TGCAGTGCTAGATCAGGCAGTCAGTACTACGAGCAGTACTTC.

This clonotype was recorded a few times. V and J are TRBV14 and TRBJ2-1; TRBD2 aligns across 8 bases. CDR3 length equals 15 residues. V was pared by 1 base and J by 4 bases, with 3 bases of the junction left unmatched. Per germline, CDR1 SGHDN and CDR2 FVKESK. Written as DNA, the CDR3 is TGTGCCAGCAGCCAAGTCGGGAGGGAGTACAATGAGCAGTTCTTC. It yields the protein CASSQVGREYNEQFF. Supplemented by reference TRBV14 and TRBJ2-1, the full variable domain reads EAGVTQFPSHSVIEKGQTVTLRCDPISGHDNLYWYRRVMGKEIKFLLHFVKESKQDESGMPNNRFLAERTGGTYSTLKVQPAELEDSGVYFCASSQVGREYNEQFFGPGTRLTVL.

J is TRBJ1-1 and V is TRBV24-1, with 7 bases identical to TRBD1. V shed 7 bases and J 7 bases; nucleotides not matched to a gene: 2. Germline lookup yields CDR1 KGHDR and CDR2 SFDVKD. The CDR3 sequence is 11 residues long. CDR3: CATSNRGEAFF. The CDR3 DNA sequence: TGTGCCACCAGCAACAGGGGTGAAGCTTTCTTT.

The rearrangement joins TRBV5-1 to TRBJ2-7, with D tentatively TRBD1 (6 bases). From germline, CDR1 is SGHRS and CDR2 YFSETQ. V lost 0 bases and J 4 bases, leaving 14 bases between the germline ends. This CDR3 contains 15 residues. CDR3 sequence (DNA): TGCGCCAGCAGCTTGGAAACAGGGCCCCATTACGAGCAGTACTTC. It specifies CASSLETGPHYEQYF.

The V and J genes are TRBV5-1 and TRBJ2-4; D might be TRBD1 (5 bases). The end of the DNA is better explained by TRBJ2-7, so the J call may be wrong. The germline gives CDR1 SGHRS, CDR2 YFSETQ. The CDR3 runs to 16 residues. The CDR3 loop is CASSLVGAMDSYEQYF. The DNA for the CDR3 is TGCGCCAGCAGCTTGGTAGGGGCGATGGACTCCTACGAGCAGTACTTC.

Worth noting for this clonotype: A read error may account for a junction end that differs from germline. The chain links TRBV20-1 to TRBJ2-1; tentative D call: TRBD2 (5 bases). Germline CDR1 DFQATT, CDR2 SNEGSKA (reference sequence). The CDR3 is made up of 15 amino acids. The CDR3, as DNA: TGCAGTACTAGTCGCCCAGCAGGAGGATACAATGAGCAGTTCTTC. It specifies CSTSRPAGGYNEQFF.

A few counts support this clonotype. DNA for the CDR3: TGTGCCAGCAGCTTTTTGGCCAGGGTCGTTAGTGGCTACACCTTC. Its translation: CASSFLARVVSGYTF. This chain links TRBV5-5 with TRBJ1-2, with TRBD1 as a possible D gene (5 bases). CDR3 size: 15 residues. Trimming removed 2 bases from V and 7 bases from J, with 18 bases in between. Germline V lookup: CDR1 SGHKS, CDR2 YYEKEE (reference sequence).

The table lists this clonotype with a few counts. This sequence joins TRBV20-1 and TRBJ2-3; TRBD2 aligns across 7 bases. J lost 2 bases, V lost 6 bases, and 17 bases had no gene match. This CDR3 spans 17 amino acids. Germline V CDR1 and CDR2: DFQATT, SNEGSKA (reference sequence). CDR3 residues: CSALEYPSGLITDTQYF. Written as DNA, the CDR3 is TGCAGTGCCCTCGAGTACCCTAGCGGCCTAATCACAGATACGCAGTATTTT.

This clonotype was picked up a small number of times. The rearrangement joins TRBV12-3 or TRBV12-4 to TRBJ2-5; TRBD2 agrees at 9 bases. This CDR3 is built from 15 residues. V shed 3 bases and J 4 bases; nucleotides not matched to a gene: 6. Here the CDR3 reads CASSFRASGTETQYF. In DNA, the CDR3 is TGTGCCAGCAGTTTCCGGGCTAGCGGGACAGAGACCCAGTACTTC.

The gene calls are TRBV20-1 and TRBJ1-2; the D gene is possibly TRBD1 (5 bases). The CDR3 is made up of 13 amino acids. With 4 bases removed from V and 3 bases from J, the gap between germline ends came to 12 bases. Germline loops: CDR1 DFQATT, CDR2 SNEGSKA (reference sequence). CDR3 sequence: CSATRDVDYGYTF. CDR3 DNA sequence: TGCAGTGCTACCAGGGATGTAGACTATGGCTACACCTTC.

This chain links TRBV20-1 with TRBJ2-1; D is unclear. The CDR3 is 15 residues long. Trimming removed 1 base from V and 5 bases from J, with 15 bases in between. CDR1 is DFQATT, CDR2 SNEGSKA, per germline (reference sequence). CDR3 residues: CSARATDRRNNEQFF. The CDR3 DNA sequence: TGCAGTGCTAGAGCTACAGACCGACGGAACAATGAGCAGTTCTTC.

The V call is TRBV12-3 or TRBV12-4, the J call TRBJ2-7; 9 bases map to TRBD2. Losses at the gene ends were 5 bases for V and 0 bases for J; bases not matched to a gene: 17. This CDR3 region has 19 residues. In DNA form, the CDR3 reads TGTGCCAGCAGTCCGACTGGCTGGGGACTAGCTGATACCTCCTACGAGCAGTACTTC. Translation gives CASSPTGWGLADTSYEQYF.

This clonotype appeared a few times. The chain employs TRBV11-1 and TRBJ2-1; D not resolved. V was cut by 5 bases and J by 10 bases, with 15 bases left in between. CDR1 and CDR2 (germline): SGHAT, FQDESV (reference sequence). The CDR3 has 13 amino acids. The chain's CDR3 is CASSPWSGREQFF. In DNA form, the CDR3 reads TGTGCCAGCAGCCCTTGGTCCGGAAGGGAGCAGTTCTTC.